The source of this TCR beta chain is a study of metastatic and nonmetastatic thyroid tumors. MiXCR reprocessed the PCR reads for TCRdb. The table has around 8,200 clones, 25% to 30% seen once. The entire patient cohort was treatment-naive prior to thyroid surgery. The junction had 3 bases not matched to a gene; V was cut back by 2 bases and J by 2 bases. Germline CDR1 and CDR2: SGHRS and YFSETQ. The CDR3 contains 15 residues. The genes are TRBV5-1 and TRBJ2-7; 11 bases line up with TRBD1. The clonotype comes from a male donor with papillary thyroid cancer or a benign thyroid nodule (not recorded which). Some clones in this sample may be carry-over from other donors' samples. Sequenced material: tumor tissue. The CDR3 DNA sequence: TGCGCCAGCAGCTTCGGGACAGGGGGAACCTACGAGCAGTACTTC. Translated: CASSFGTGGTYEQYF.